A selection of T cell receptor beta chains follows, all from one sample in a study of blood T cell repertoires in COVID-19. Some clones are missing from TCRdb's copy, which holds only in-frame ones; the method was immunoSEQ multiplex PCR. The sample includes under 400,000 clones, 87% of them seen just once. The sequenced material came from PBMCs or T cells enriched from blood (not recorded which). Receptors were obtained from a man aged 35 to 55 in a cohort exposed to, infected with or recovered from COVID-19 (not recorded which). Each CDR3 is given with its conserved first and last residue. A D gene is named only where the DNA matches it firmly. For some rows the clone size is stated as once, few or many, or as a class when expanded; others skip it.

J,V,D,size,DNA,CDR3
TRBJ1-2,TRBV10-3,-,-,TGTGCCATCAGTGGGGACCAGGGGTTCATAGATGGCTACACCTTC,CAISGDQGFIDGYTF
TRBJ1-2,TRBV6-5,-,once,TGTGCCAGCAGTTACGGCAGGGATTACTATGGCTACACCTTC,CASSYGRDYYGYTF
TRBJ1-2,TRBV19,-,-,TGTGCCAGTAGTATTGAGCCTCGAGCTAACTATGGCTACACCTTC,CASSIEPRANYGYTF
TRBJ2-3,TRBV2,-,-,TGTGCCAGCAGCCTCCGCACAGATACGCAGTATTTT,CASSLRTDTQYF
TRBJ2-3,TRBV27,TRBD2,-,TGTGCCAGCAGGTCCGGGACTAGCTATGGAGATACGCAGTATTTT,CASRSGTSYGDTQYF
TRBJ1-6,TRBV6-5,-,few,TGTGCCAGCAACAGGATTGGTTCACCCCTCCACTTT,CASNRIGSPLHF
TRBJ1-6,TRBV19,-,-,TGTGCCAGTAGTATAGGCACACTCAGACAGTCCGGGACTTATAATTCACCCCTCCACTTT,CASSIGTLRQSGTYNSPLHF
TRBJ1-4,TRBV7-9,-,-,TGTGCCAGCAGCTACAACGGCGATGGGACGGCAAGGGGGAATGAAAAACTGTTTTTT,CASSYNGDGTARGNEKLFF
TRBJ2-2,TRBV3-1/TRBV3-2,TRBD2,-,TGTGCCAGCAGCCCTAGACTAGCGGGACGGTCCGGGGAGCTGTTTTTT,CASSPRLAGRSGELFF
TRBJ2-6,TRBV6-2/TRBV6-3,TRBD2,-,TGTGCCAGCAGCCCCTCGGGAGGGTCGATATCTGGGGCCAACGTCCTGACTTTC,CASSPSGGSISGANVLTF
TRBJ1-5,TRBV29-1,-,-,TGCAGCGTTGATGGGGGGGGAGGCCAGCCCCAGCATTTT,CSVDGGGGQPQHF
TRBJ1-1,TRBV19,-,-,TGTGCCAGTAGGGATGGGGGCCTCGTCTCCCTAACTGAAGCTTTCTTT,CASRDGGLVSLTEAFF
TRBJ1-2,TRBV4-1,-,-,TGCGCCAGCAGCCAGAAGGAGACCCCCTATGGCTACACCTTC,CASSQKETPYGYTF
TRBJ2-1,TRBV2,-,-,TGTGCCAGCAATCCCTTGGCGGGACTCCGTAATGAGCAGTTCTTC,CASNPLAGLRNEQFF
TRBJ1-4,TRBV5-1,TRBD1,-,TGCGCCAGCAGCCTCCGGGACAGGGTTGCTAATGAAAAACTGTTTTTT,CASSLRDRVANEKLFF
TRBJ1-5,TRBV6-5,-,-,TGTGCCAGCAGACCCCAGGGACTCAATCAGCCCCAGCATTTT,CASRPQGLNQPQHF
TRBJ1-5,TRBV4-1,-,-,TGCGCCAGCAGCCAAGGAACTTTCGGCAATCAGCCCCAGCATTTT,CASSQGTFGNQPQHF
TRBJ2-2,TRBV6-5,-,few,TGTGCCAGCAGTCCGACAGCGAACACCGGGGAGCTGTTTTTT,CASSPTANTGELFF
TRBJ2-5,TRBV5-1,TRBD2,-,TGCGCCAGCAGCTTGGACGGGAGGGCCCGGGAGACCCAGTACTTC,CASSLDGRARETQYF
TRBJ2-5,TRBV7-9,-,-,TGTGCCAGCAGCTTAGTGCTAGCAGAAGAGACCCAGTACTTC,CASSLVLAEETQYF
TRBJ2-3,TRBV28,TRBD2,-,TGTGCCAGCAGGTATAGCGGGAGGGCCACAGATACGCAGTATTTT,CASRYSGRATDTQYF
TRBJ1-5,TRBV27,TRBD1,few,TGTGCCAGCAGTCCTCGACAGGGACCTTATAGCAATCAGCCCCAGCATTTT,CASSPRQGPYSNQPQHF
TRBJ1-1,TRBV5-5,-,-,TGTGCCAGCAGCGTTGACCGGGACACCATGAACACTGAAGCTTTCTTT,CASSVDRDTMNTEAFF
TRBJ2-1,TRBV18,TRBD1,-,TGTGCCAGCTCACCGGGACAGGGCTCCTACAATGAGCAGTTCTTC,CASSPGQGSYNEQFF
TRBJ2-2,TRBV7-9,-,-,TGTGCCAGCTGGTGGACAGGCGGGGGGAGAGGAGCGACCGGGGAGCTGTTTTTT,CASWWTGGGRGATGELFF
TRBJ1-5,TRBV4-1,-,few,TGCGCCAGCAGCCAGGCAGGAAATCAGCCCCAGCATTTT,CASSQAGNQPQHF
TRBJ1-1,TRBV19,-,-,TGTGCCAGTAGTATGAAACCGTGGAGGGAAGCTTTCTTT,CASSMKPWREAFF
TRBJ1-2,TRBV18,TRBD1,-,TGTGCCAGCTCACCAGGGACAGGGGGCGGCTACACCTTC,CASSPGTGGGYTF
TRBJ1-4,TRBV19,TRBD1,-,TGTGCCAGTAATGACAGGGTAGACGATGAAAAACTGTTTTTT,CASNDRVDDEKLFF
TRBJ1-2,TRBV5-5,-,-,TGTGCCAGCAGCTCATCGTTACAGGGTCGCGGCTATGGCTACACCTTC,CASSSSLQGRGYGYTF
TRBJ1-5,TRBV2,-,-,TGTGCCAGTCTAGATCAGCCCCAGCATTTT,CASLDQPQHF
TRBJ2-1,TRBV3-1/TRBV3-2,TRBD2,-,TGTGCCAGCAGCCCCTTTAGCGGGAGGGCCCAAATTGAGCAGTTCTTC,CASSPFSGRAQIEQFF
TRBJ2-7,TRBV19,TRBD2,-,TGTGCCAGTAGCGGGACTACAAGCTCCTACGAGCAGTACTTC,CASSGTTSSYEQYF
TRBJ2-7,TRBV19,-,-,TGTGCCAGTAGCCCCGCAGGGGCCTACGAGCAGTACTTC,CASSPAGAYEQYF
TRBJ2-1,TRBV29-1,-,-,TGCAGCGTTGATGAAGGACTTTACTACAATGAGCAGTTCTTC,CSVDEGLYYNEQFF
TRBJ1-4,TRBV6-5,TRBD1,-,TGTGCCAGCAGTTATCTTACAGGGGTGGCGTTGAAACTGTTTTTT,CASSYLTGVALKLFF
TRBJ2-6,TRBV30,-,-,TGTGCCTGGAGTCGACAGGGAGGCGGAATCTCTGGGGCCAACGTCCTGACTTTC,CAWSRQGGGISGANVLTF
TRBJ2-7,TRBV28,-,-,TGTGCCAGCACGGCGGGATCCTACGAGCAGTACTTC,CASTAGSYEQYF
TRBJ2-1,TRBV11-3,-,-,TGTGCCAGCAGCTTAAGCCGGGGATCTTACAATGAGCAGTTCTTC,CASSLSRGSYNEQFF
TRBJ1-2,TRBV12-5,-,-,TGTGCTAGTGGGCAAGGACAGCGCGTGGATGGCTACACCTTC,CASGQGQRVDGYTF
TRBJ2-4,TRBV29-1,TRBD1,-,TGCAGCGTTGATAGGGGACAGGGGGCCTCCATTCAGTACTTC,CSVDRGQGASIQYF
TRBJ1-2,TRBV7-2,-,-,TGTGCCAGCAGCCCCCTAAACTATGGCTACACCTTC,CASSPLNYGYTF
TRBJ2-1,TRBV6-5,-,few,TGTGCCAGCAGCCCGGGGGACTACAATGAGCAGTTCTTC,CASSPGDYNEQFF
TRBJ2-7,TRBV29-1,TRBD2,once,TGCAGCGCCGAGGCGGGAGAGGCCTACGAGCAGTACTTC,CSAEAGEAYEQYF
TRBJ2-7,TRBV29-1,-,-,TGCAGCGTTGGGGCGAGCGGAGGGAGCGAGCAGTACTTC,CSVGASGGSEQYF
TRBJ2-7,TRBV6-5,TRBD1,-,TGTGCCAGCAGTCGGGACAGGGTGTGGTACGAGCAGTACTTC,CASSRDRVWYEQYF
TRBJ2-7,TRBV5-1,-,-,TGCGCCAGCAGCTACGGGGATAGCGGCACTGAAGAGCAGTACTTC,CASSYGDSGTEEQYF
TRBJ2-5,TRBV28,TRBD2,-,TGTGCCAGCAGGGGACCCGGGACTAGCGGTGGAGAGACCCAGTACTTC,CASRGPGTSGGETQYF
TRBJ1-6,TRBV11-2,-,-,TGTGCCAGCAGCTTGACAGATAATAATTCACCCCTCCACTTT,CASSLTDNNSPLHF
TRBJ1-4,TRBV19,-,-,TGTGCCAGTAGTATATTGGGGGGGAGTGAAAAACTGTTTTTT,CASSILGGSEKLFF